A selection of T cell receptor beta chains follows, all from one sample in a study of OX40 agonist ivuxolimab in advanced cancers. The method was immunoSEQ multiplex PCR; TCRdb's version includes in-frame clones alone and lacks a portion of them. The data show about 59,000 clones, with approximately 83% seen just once and 0.6% to 0.9% held by the top ten. The source was CD4+ or CD8+ T cells sorted from blood, collected in a trial of the OX40 agonist ivuxolimab. The receptors come from an adult with an advanced solid tumor such as melanoma, head and neck, liver or kidney cancer. Both conserved end residues are trimmed from each CDR3.

V	J	CDR3
TRBV7-9	TRBJ1-1	ASSLSVNTEAF
TRBV5-4	TRBJ1-1	ASRYNKGTLNTEAF
TRBV2	TRBJ2-1	AIRTGSYNEQF
TRBV19	TRBJ1-4	ASNREYEKLF
TRBV27	TRBJ1-6	ASSLTASNSPLH
TRBV9	TRBJ1-6	ASSVAATNSPLH
TRBV4-2	TRBJ2-5	ASSQGMGQQETQY
TRBV7-2	TRBJ2-1	ASSSGGYPYNEQF
TRBV19	TRBJ1-5	ASSNMGQGTLHQH
TRBV6-1	TRBJ2-1	ASSGRVRLGGVNEQF
TRBV9	TRBJ1-5	ASSPHPVGQSDNQPQH
TRBV4-2	TRBJ2-7	VSSQGLGGYEQY
TRBV6-6	TRBJ1-3	ASSYPRQGLLNTIY
TRBV29-1	TRBJ1-1	SAGTGVNTEAF
TRBV6-5	TRBJ1-5	ASRRGGHQPQH
TRBV19	TRBJ2-2	ASSIAGPGELF
TRBV5-1	TRBJ1-5	ASRQGLVSNQPQH
TRBV5-4	TRBJ2-2	ASSLGLANTGELF
TRBV6-5	TRBJ1-2	ASSQGVRFSYGYT
TRBV29-1	TRBJ2-6	SVATANSGANVLT
TRBV5-1	TRBJ2-1	ASSAGLAGGQRYNEQF
TRBV5-1	TRBJ2-1	ASSLGPSGNEQF
TRBV7-9	TRBJ1-5	ASSSAGTSTQPQH
TRBV5-5	TRBJ2-3	ASSSDKSTDTQY
TRBV5-1	TRBJ1-4	ASMKGSNEKLF
TRBV19	TRBJ2-3	ASSIGASGNTDTQY
TRBV6-5	TRBJ1-2	ASSYELKANYGYT
TRBV7-8	TRBJ2-1	ASSPRILAANNEQF
TRBV27	TRBJ2-7	ASSSRQGLYEQY
TRBV6-6	TRBJ2-5	ASLARGQGASETQY
TRBV27	TRBJ1-2	ASSPRTGVHT
TRBV7-7	TRBJ2-2	ASSFGQGQLF
TRBV4-1	TRBJ1-2	ASSSWRTNYGYT